Shown below are 11 T cell receptor beta chains from a single sample sequenced in a study of patients with pleural tuberculosis. TCRdb used MiXCR to reprocess the reads, holding one entry per CDR3 protein. The sample lists some 29,000 distinct CDR3 sequences, 18% occurring once. Sequences were obtained from peripheral blood. The receptors here all came from a human donor with pleural tuberculosis.

This clonotype appeared many times. The chain links TRBV19 to TRBJ2-1; TRBD2 aligns across 8 bases. Germline lookup yields CDR1 LNHDA and CDR2 SQIVND (reference sequence). J gave up 4 bases and V 3 bases, and 5 bases lay outside the gene matches. CDR3 length: 15 residues. CDR3 loop: CASSIVREAYNEQFF. DNA of the CDR3: TGTGCCAGTAGTATTGTGCGGGAGGCTTACAATGAGCAGTTCTTC.

By its share, this clonotype is medium-sized (0.01 to 0.1%). CDR3 coding DNA: TGCAGTGCTAGTGGACCGGGACTAGCGAACCTCACAGATACGCAGTATTTT. Encoded protein: CSASGPGLANLTDTQYF. This rearrangement joins TRBV20-1 to TRBJ2-3; 10 bases fit TRBD2. The germline CDR1 and CDR2 sequences are DFQATT and SNEGSKA (reference sequence). This CDR3 contains 17 residues. Germline trimming cut 3 bases from V and 2 bases from J; bases unmatched to any gene: 11.

As concerns this clonotype: A read error may be the cause here, since a much bigger clone is one base away. The CDR3 end shows no conserved phenylalanine or tryptophan, and so a read error is likely. This sequence joins TRBV7-6 and TRBJ1-6; D is perhaps TRBD1 (5 bases). CDR1 is SGHVS and CDR2 is FNYEAQ in the germline V gene. This CDR3 comprises 15 residues. V gave up 1 base and J gave up 6 bases, with 10 bases separating them. This CDR3 reads CASSLDFQGNSPLHL. The CDR3 nucleotides are TGTGCCAGCAGCTTAGATTTCCAGGGTAATTCACCCCTCCACCTT.

This clonotype was picked up many times. The CDR3 bases are TGCGCCAGCAGCTTGGAACAGGGGGCCCCAACCCAGTACTTC. It specifies CASSLEQGAPTQYF. J is TRBJ2-5 and V is TRBV5-1, with 9 bases lining up with TRBD1. This CDR3 contains 14 residues. The trim removed 0 bases at V and 8 bases at J, leaving 5 bases unmatched. CDR1 is SGHRS and CDR2 is YFSETQ in the germline V gene. The whole variable domain, remainder taken from reference TRBV5-1 and TRBJ2-5, is KAGVTQTPRYLIKTRGQQVTLSCSPISGHRSVSWYQQTPGQGLQFLFEYFSETQRNKGNFPGRFSGRQFSNSRSEMNVSTLELGDSALYLCASSLEQGAPTQYFGPGTRLLVL.

This clonotype was seen many times. V gene TRBV4-1 combines with J gene TRBJ2-1; 14 nucleotides line up with TRBD2. Germline loops: CDR1 MGHRA, CDR2 YSYEKL. J was trimmed by 8 bases and V by 3 bases; bases with no gene match: 6. The CDR3 extends over 16 amino acids. CDR3 residues: CASSHPTSGRAHEQFF. In DNA form, the CDR3 reads TGCGCCAGCAGCCACCCGACTAGCGGGAGGGCCCATGAGCAGTTCTTC.

There are many counts of this clonotype. This chain's CDR3 is CSVEGGLSSYNEQFF. CDR3 DNA sequence: TGCAGCGTTGAAGGGGGGCTTAGCTCCTACAATGAGCAGTTCTTC. The chain carries TRBV29-1 and TRBJ2-1, with D tentatively TRBD1 (6 bases). V gave up 1 base and J gave up 0 bases, with 10 bases separating them. Germline-derived CDR1 and CDR2 are SQVTM and ANQGSEA. The length of the CDR3 is 15 residues.

This clonotype was counted at least ten times. The chain combines TRBV7-2 with TRBJ2-1; D is unclear. CDR1 is SGHTA and CDR2 is FQGNSA in the germline V gene. The CDR3 consists of 14 residues. The ends were cut back, 2 bases at V and 5 bases at J, with 10 bases in the middle. CDR3 in DNA: TGTGCCAGCAGCTTATCGTCCCGGAACAATGAGCAGTTCTTC. This sequence encodes CASSLSSRNNEQFF.

Regarding this clonotype: This could be a read error, since a much larger clone is one nucleotide away. This chain uses TRBV3-1 with TRBJ2-5; the match to TRBD2 covers 15 bases. Germline assignment: CDR1 LGHDT and CDR2 YNNKEL (reference sequence). The CDR3 is 19 residues long. J lost 1 base, V lost 3 bases, and 9 bases had no gene match. As DNA, the CDR3 is TGTGCCAGCAGCCACTCACGGACTAGCGGGGGGGTCCGCCAAGAGACCCAGTACTTC. It codes for CASSHSRTSGGVRQETQYF.

This clonotype was seen many times. This chain connects TRBV5-4 to TRBJ2-5; possibly TRBD1 for D (5 bases). The CDR3 is made up of 12 amino acids. V dropped 4 bases and J dropped 5 bases, with 9 bases sitting between them. The germline V gene has CDR1 SGHNT and CDR2 YYREEE (reference sequence). CDR3 sequence: CASSPPGETQYF. CDR3 coding DNA: TGTGCCAGCAGCCCGCCAGGGGAGACCCAGTACTTC.

This clonotype was observed at least ten times. The rearrangement links TRBV5-1 to TRBJ2-7; D ambiguous. The germline V gene has CDR1 SGHRS and CDR2 YFSETQ. The CDR3 is 12 residues long. Trimming removed 0 bases from V and 6 bases from J, with 7 bases in between. CDR3 DNA: TGCGCCAGCAGCTTGGTCCCCGGCGAGCAGTACTTC. Translating gives CASSLVPGEQYF.

Comments on this clonotype: This could be a read error, since a much larger clone is one nucleotide away. V usage is TRBV29-1 and J usage is TRBJ1-1, with D unclear. With 5 bases removed from V and 10 bases from J, the gap between germline ends came to 23 bases. This CDR3 is built from 14 residues. Germline V gene data show CDR1 as SQVTM and CDR2 as ANQGSEA. CDR3 residues: CSVPIGDPSHGAFF. In DNA, the CDR3 is TGCAGCGTTCCTATAGGAGACCCGTCCCATGGAGCTTTCTTT.